A single sample is the source of the 19 T cell receptor beta chains below, sequenced in a study of T cell changes during pregnancy in multiple sclerosis. Generated by immunoSEQ multiplex PCR, the TCRdb table keeps only in-frame clones and is missing some. The top ten hold approximately 2% of the sample, which has tens of thousands of clones, around 90% seen once. The sample here was CD4+ T cells from peripheral blood mononuclear cells, taken after pregnancy. Every receptor here comes from a female donor in good health, enrolled as a control in a pregnancy study.

Here the CDR3 DNA reads TGTGCCAGCACGGTGCTCCCCGGTGAGACCCAGTACTTC. Amino acids: CASTVLPGETQYF. The J gene is TRBJ2-5, the V gene TRBV2; D ambiguous. CDR3 length: 13 residues. Trimming stripped 7 bases from V and 5 bases from J, with 14 bases between. Germline-derived CDR1 and CDR2 are SNHLY and FYNNEI.

The chain recombines TRBV16 with TRBJ1-5, with D possibly matching TRBD1 (6 bases). V lost 4 bases to trimming and J lost 0 bases, with 13 bases between them. The CDR3 loop spans 16 amino acids. Looked up from germline, CDR1 is KGHSY and CDR2 is FQNENV. CDR3 nucleotides: TGTGCCAGCAGCCTTCGGGACACAGATAGCAATCAGCCCCAGCATTTT. Amino acid sequence: CASSLRDTDSNQPQHF.

The chain is built from TRBV7-3 and TRBJ1-6; 8 bases match TRBD1. V lost 0 bases, J lost 7 bases, and 2 bases stayed unmatched. The CDR3 loop spans 15 amino acids. Germline lookup yields CDR1 SGHTA and CDR2 FQGTGA. The CDR3 coding sequence is TGTGCCAGCAGCTTAACCAGGGGGCCGAATTCACCCCTCCACTTT. Translating it yields CASSLTRGPNSPLHF. Variable domain in full (rest from reference TRBV7-3 and TRBJ1-6): GAGVSQTPSNKVTEKGKYVELRCDPISGHTALYWYRQSLGQGPEFLIYFQGTGAADDSGLPNDRFFAVRPEGSVSTLKIQRTERGDSAVYLCASSLTRGPNSPLHFGNGTRLTVT.

The J gene is TRBJ1-4, the V gene TRBV28; D is undetermined. CDR3 length equals 14 residues. Between the trimmed V and J ends, which lost 6 bases and 8 bases, there was a span of 16 bases. Germline CDR1 reads MDHEN; CDR2 reads SYDVKM. The CDR3 coding sequence is TGTGCCAGCAGCCTGGTGGAGGGATCGGAAAAACTGTTTTTT. It encodes CASSLVEGSEKLFF.

The chain links TRBV15 to TRBJ1-5; perhaps TRBD1 as D (5 bases). This CDR3 is built from 15 residues. Trimming removed 0 bases at V and 6 bases at J, with 12 bases between. From germline, CDR1 is LNHNV and CDR2 YYDKDF (reference sequence). The CDR3 bases are TGTGCCACCAGCAGAGACCCCAGGGTAGGTCAGCCCCAGCATTTT. Its translation is CATSRDPRVGQPQHF.

This chain uses TRBV30 with TRBJ1-1, with D unresolved. The V gene's germline CDR1 is GTSNPN and CDR2 SVGIG (reference sequence). The CDR3 sequence is 15 residues long. Trimming removed 0 bases from V and 1 base from J, with 12 bases in between. The CDR3 sequence: CAWSVVGRGNTEAFF. DNA for the CDR3: TGTGCCTGGAGTGTAGTAGGACGGGGGAACACTGAAGCTTTCTTT.

Concerning this clone itself: Mismatch with germline at one junction end may stem from a read error. The chain combines TRBV10-3 with TRBJ1-1, with 7 nucleotides matching TRBD1. The length of the CDR3 is 13 residues. CDR1 and CDR2 from the germline V gene are ENHRY and SYGVKD. CDR3 amino acids: CALRQGLNTEAFF. For the CDR3, the DNA is TGTGCCCTCAGACAGGGACTGAACACTGAAGCTTTCTTT.

This chain uses TRBV28 with TRBJ2-1; D remains ambiguous. V dropped 7 bases and J dropped 7 bases, with 11 bases sitting between them. The CDR3 covers 12 residues. The germline gives CDR1 MDHEN, CDR2 SYDVKM. CDR3 loop: CASTSARNEQFF. The DNA for the CDR3 is TGTGCCAGCACCAGTGCCAGGAATGAGCAGTTCTTC.

The chain uses TRBV5-6 and TRBJ2-2; TRBD2 matches 13 bases. Unmatched junction bases numbered 7, after V lost 4 bases and J lost 7 bases. Germline assignment: CDR1 SGHDT and CDR2 YYEEEE. The CDR3 spans 16 residues. CDR3 loop: CASSAGTSGMIGELFF. As DNA, the CDR3 is TGTGCCAGCAGCGCAGGGACTAGCGGGATGATCGGGGAGCTGTTTTTT. Full variable domain (remainder filled in from reference TRBV5-6 and TRBJ2-2): DAGVTQSPTHLIKTRGQQVTLRCSPKSGHDTVSWYQQALGQGPQFIFQYYEEEERQRGNFPDRFSGHQFPNYSSELNVNALLLGDSALYLCASSAGTSGMIGELFFGEGSRLTVL.

This clone was detected once. The chain uses TRBV5-4 and TRBJ2-5; a possible D gene is TRBD1 (6 bases). This CDR3 spans 15 amino acids. With 2 bases removed from V and 3 bases from J, the gap between germline ends came to 14 bases. CDR1 SGHNT and CDR2 YYREEE come from the germline V gene (reference sequence). DNA of the CDR3: TGTGCCAGCAGCTTTACAGGGTTTAGGGAAGAGACCCAGTACTTC. Its protein is CASSFTGFREETQYF.

This chain connects TRBV11-2 to TRBJ2-1; 11 bases agree with TRBD2. Germline V gene data show CDR1 as SGHAT and CDR2 as FQNNGV. J was trimmed by 7 bases and V by 1 base; bases with no gene match: 0. CDR3 length equals 14 residues. Here the CDR3 reads CASSLGTSGNEQFF. CDR3 nucleotides: TGTGCCAGCAGCTTAGGGACTAGCGGGAATGAGCAGTTCTTC.

The chain has TRBV30 and TRBJ1-5, with 8 positions matching TRBD1. This CDR3 contains 13 residues. The V segment lost 0 bases and the J segment 7 bases; nucleotides outside the gene matches: 2. Germline V CDR1 and CDR2: GTSNPN, SVGIG (reference sequence). CDR3 in amino acids: CAWSVQGGQPQHF. CDR3 bases: TGTGCCTGGAGTGTACAGGGGGGCCAGCCCCAGCATTTT.

The genes are TRBV28 and TRBJ2-7; 9 bases align to TRBD2. Germline loops: CDR1 MDHEN, CDR2 SYDVKM. CDR3 length: 14 residues. V was pared by 5 bases and J by 5 bases, with 7 bases of the junction left unmatched. CDR3: CASSIGLATHEQYF. The CDR3 region has the DNA TGTGCCAGCAGTATTGGACTAGCGACGCACGAGCAGTACTTC.

The chain combines TRBV6-5 with TRBJ1-4, with 8 nucleotides matching TRBD1. The CDR3 runs to 13 residues. Germline V gene sequence: CDR1 MNHEY, CDR2 SVGAGI. V shed 6 bases and J 5 bases; nucleotides not matched to a gene: 2. CDR3 in amino acids: CASRWTGNEKLFF. In DNA form, the CDR3 reads TGTGCCAGCAGGTGGACAGGGAATGAAAAACTGTTTTTT.

The rearrangement uses TRBV28 and TRBJ1-4; D is unclear. There are 14 residues in the CDR3. Germline CDR1 and CDR2: MDHEN and SYDVKM. Trimming cost V 5 bases and J 3 bases, with 10 bases left between them. The CDR3 DNA reads TGTGCCAGCAGTCCGCGGGCCGCTAATGAAAAACTGTTTTTT. It translates to CASSPRAANEKLFF. Full variable domain (remainder filled in from reference TRBV28 and TRBJ1-4): DVKVTQSSRYLVKRTGEKVFLECVQDMDHENMFWYRQDPGLGLRLIYFSYDVKMKEKGDIPEGYSVSREKKERFSLILESASTNQTSMYLCASSPRAANEKLFFGSGTQLSVL.

A word on this clone: A junction end diverges from the germline sequence, so it may reflect a read error. The chain combines TRBV7-7 with TRBJ2-7, with TRBD2 matching 8 bases. Germline V gives CDR1 SSHAT, CDR2 FNYEAQ (reference sequence). This CDR3 spans 16 amino acids. The CDR3 region has the DNA TGTGCTAGCAGGCATACCCCAGCGGGAGATGTTTACGAGCAGTACTTC. It codes for CASRHTPAGDVYEQYF. The full variable domain, in which reference TRBV7-7 and TRBJ2-7 provide the parts outside the CDR3, is GAGVSQSPRYKVTKRGQDVTLRCDPISSHATLYWYQQALGQGPEFLTYFNYEAQPDKSGLPSDRFSAERPEGSISTLTIQRTEQRDSAMYRCASRHTPAGDVYEQYFGPGTRLTVT.

The chain employs TRBV6-1 and TRBJ2-4; 8 bases fit TRBD1. This CDR3 is built from 14 residues. Germline CDR1 is MNHNS and CDR2 is SASEGT. With V trimmed by 6 bases and J by 9 bases, 10 bases remained unmatched. The CDR3 DNA follows: TGTGCCAGCAGGGTAGGACAGGGTAGCGGCATTCAGTACTTC. As protein: CASRVGQGSGIQYF.

V gene TRBV2 combines with J gene TRBJ1-3; D gene unclear. In germline, CDR1 is SNHLY, CDR2 FYNNEI. V was clipped by 6 bases and J by 4 bases, with 13 bases between them. The CDR3 is 14 residues long. The DNA for the CDR3 is TGTGCCAGCAGCCCCGGGAAGGTCGGAAACACCATATATTTT. Amino acid sequence: CASSPGKVGNTIYF.

The chain employs TRBV5-1 and TRBJ2-7, with 10 bases that match TRBD1. Germline V gives CDR1 SGHRS, CDR2 YFSETQ. V was pared by 4 bases and J by 2 bases, with 3 bases of the junction left unmatched. CDR3 length equals 14 residues. CDR3 nucleotide sequence: TGCGCCAGCAGCGCGGGACAGGGGACCTACGAGCAGTACTTC. Amino acid sequence: CASSAGQGTYEQYF.